The clone carrying this T cell receptor (beta chain) has only a few counts. What it recognizes is unknown. This sample was taken from a study of CD8 T cells in ankylosing spondylitis. Findings of the study overall: Apparently characteristic of ankylosing spondylitis blood was a TCR beta motif (eight highly homologous variants). There was reportedly significant enrichment of clones that were disease-linked in matched ankylosing spondylitis synovial fluid. Previous work reported some of these motif variants in the synovial fluid and blood of reactive arthritis.

With molecular barcodes, quantitative 5'-RACE was used to make the TCR beta libraries. TCRdb fed the 5' RACE reads into MiXCR, producing one record per CDR3 protein. Of 650,000 to 800,000 distinct CDR3 sequences detected, roughly 19% appear once; the ten largest clones hold around 20%. Trimming at V came to 6 bases and at J to 5 bases, leaving 12 bases not matched to a gene. The CDR3 contains 14 residues. CDR1 and CDR2 from the germline V gene are DFQATT and SNEGSKA (reference sequence). This TCR came from a male donor with ankylosing spondylitis. The genes are TRBV20-1 and TRBJ1-1; 7 bases map to TRBD1. The specimen sequenced was blood, either unsorted or a sorted T cell fraction (not recorded which). CDR3: CSATRQGRGTEAFF. The CDR3 DNA is TGCAGTGCAACCAGACAGGGTCGAGGGACTGAAGCTTTCTTT.